The rows below give T cell receptor beta chains drawn from one sample of a study of T cells in Graves' hyperthyroidism and ophthalmopathy. TCRdb fed the multiplex PCR reads into MiXCR, producing one record per CDR3 protein. The sample shows around 560,000 distinct CDR3 sequences, over 15% of them seen only once. The sequencing input was blood. The source of these receptors is a woman between 18 and 30 years old with Graves' hyperthyroidism. Both conserved end residues are part of each CDR3. The D gene is left open where the match is weak. The size of a clone is reported for some rows only, either as once, few or many, or as a class for expanded clones.

d_gene	v_gene	j_gene	abundance	CDR3nt	CDR3aa
.	TRBV27	TRBJ2-2	.	TGTGCCAGCAGTTTCAACGTTGGCACCGGGGAGCTGTTTTTT	CASSFNVGTGELFF
.	TRBV7-2	TRBJ2-1	few	TGTGCCAGCAGCTTAACGCGGGACAGCTACAATGAGCAGTTCTTC	CASSLTRDSYNEQFF
.	TRBV28	TRBJ2-1	few	TGTGCCAGCAGTTTACTGGCCAGGGGTTACAATGAGCAGTTCTTC	CASSLLARGYNEQFF
.	TRBV6-1	TRBJ1-1	few	TGTGCCAGCAGTGAAAGAGACACCGGTGGGACTGAAGCTTTCTTT	CASSERDTGGTEAFF
.	TRBV2	TRBJ2-3	many	TGTGCCAGCTGTGAAGGGGGAACACGCACAGATACGCAGTATTTT	CASCEGGTRTDTQYF
TRBD1	TRBV4-3	TRBJ2-7	.	TGCGCCAGCAGCCAACGGACAGGACAGGGCGAGCAGTACTTC	CASSQRTGQGEQYF
.	TRBV3-1	TRBJ1-2	few	TGTGCCAGCAGCCAAGATCTGTTTAGAGGACACCTACTAAACTACACCTTC	CASSQDLFRGHLLNYTF
TRBD1	TRBV5-1	TRBJ1-1	.	TGCGCCAGCAGCTTGTGGGGACAGGGGAACACTGAAGCTTTCTTT	CASSLWGQGNTEAFF
.	TRBV30	TRBJ1-1	many	TGTGCCTGGAGTGGACAGGTTAACACTGAAGCTTTCTTT	CAWSGQVNTEAFF
.	TRBV25-1	TRBJ2-7	.	TGTGCCAGCAGTGAATTAGACAGGCCCGGCGAGCAGTACTTC	CASSELDRPGEQYF
.	TRBV28	TRBJ2-3	.	TGTGCCAGCAGTTTATCAAGGATCGGAGATACGCAGTATTTT	CASSLSRIGDTQYF
.	TRBV6-1	TRBJ2-5	few	TGTGCCAGCAGTGAATTAGGCCGAAGACTTCGGGGGGAGACCCAGTACTTC	CASSELGRRLRGETQYF
TRBD1	TRBV20-1	TRBJ1-5	many	TGCAGTGCTAGAGTGGGAGGGGGCGGCAATCAGCCCCAGCATTTT	CSARVGGGGNQPQHF
.	TRBV18	TRBJ2-1	.	TGTGCCAGCTCACCAGCAGATTACAATGAGCAGTTCTTC	CASSPADYNEQFF
.	TRBV5-1	TRBJ1-2	many	TGCGCCAGCAGCTTGGGACGGGACCATGGCTACACCTTC	CASSLGRDHGYTF
.	TRBV20-1	TRBJ2-1	many	TGCAGTGCAGACACAGGGGCGGAGGGTTACAATGAGCAGTTCTTC	CSADTGAEGYNEQFF
TRBD2	TRBV4-2	TRBJ2-5	once	TGTGCCAGCAGCCAAGACCTACCCCTAGCGGGAGGCCAAGAGACCCAGTACTTC	CASSQDLPLAGGQETQYF
TRBD1	TRBV7-9	TRBJ1-4	few	TGTGCCAGCAGCGAACGGACAGGGGCGGGGGAAAAACTGTTTTTT	CASSERTGAGEKLFF
.	TRBV5-1	TRBJ1-6	.	TGCGCCAGCAGCTTGTACAGCTTCGATTCACCCCTCCACTTT	CASSLYSFDSPLHF
.	TRBV12-3/TRBV12-4	TRBJ1-2	.	TGTGCCAGCAGTTTAGGGCAGGGGAGAATTAACTATGGCTACACCTTC	CASSLGQGRINYGYTF
.	TRBV6-1	TRBJ2-7	many	TGTGCCAGCACCCCCGGGACAATGTTTGGCGAGCAGTACTTC	CASTPGTMFGEQYF
.	TRBV5-1	TRBJ1-5	.	TGCGCCAGCAGCTTGTCCTCGGGGGGAAATCAGCCCCAGCATTTT	CASSLSSGGNQPQHF